One and the same sample provided the 28 T cell receptor beta chains below, sequenced in a study of neurological immune-mediated disorders. TCRdb used MiXCR to reprocess the 5' RACE reads, holding one entry per CDR3 protein. Here the sample spans about 62,000 distinct CDR3 sequences, less than 4% being singletons. Specimen: PBMCs. These receptors were collected from a woman in her forties or fifties with multiple sclerosis.

This clonotype was seen ten or more times. The chain is built from TRBV5-5 and TRBJ1-5, with D possibly matching TRBD1 (6 bases). Trimming shortened V by 5 bases and J by 5 bases, and 23 bases separated the two germline ends. Germline V CDR1 and CDR2: SGHKS, YYEKEE (reference sequence). The length of the CDR3 is 17 residues. CDR3 sequence (DNA): TGTGCCAGCAGTCAAATCTGGGGGCAACAACCTCATCAGCCCCAGCATTTT. Amino acids: CASSQIWGQQPHQPQHF.

This clonotype was detected ten times or more. The chain links TRBV12-3 or TRBV12-4 to TRBJ2-5; no clear D gene. The CDR3 contains 11 residues. The V and J ends lost 5 bases and 8 bases respectively, with 9 bases between them. CDR3 loop: CASSPRETQYF. CDR3 in DNA: TGTGCCAGCAGTCCTAGGGAAACCCAGTACTTC.

This clonotype was detected many times. The chain carries TRBV5-1 and TRBJ2-1; 12 bases agree with TRBD2. The CDR3 totals 15 residues. V was clipped by 7 bases and J by 3 bases; unmatched bases: 5. In germline, CDR1 is SGHRS, CDR2 YFSETQ. In nucleotides, the CDR3 is TGCGCCAGCCTAGCGGGAGGGTCCTACTACAATGAGCAGTTCTTC. It is translated as CASLAGGSYYNEQFF. Drawing the rest from reference TRBV5-1 and TRBJ2-1, the complete variable domain is KAGVTQTPRYLIKTRGQQVTLSCSPISGHRSVSWYQQTPGQGLQFLFEYFSETQRNKGNFPGRFSGRQFSNSRSEMNVSTLELGDSALYLCASLAGGSYYNEQFFGPGTRLTVL.

This clonotype has at least ten counts. The rearrangement links TRBV5-5 to TRBJ2-2, with 9 nucleotides matching TRBD1. The V segment lost 4 bases and the J segment 4 bases; nucleotides outside the gene matches: 5. The CDR3 totals 15 residues. Germline V lookup: CDR1 SGHKS, CDR2 YYEKEE (reference sequence). DNA of the CDR3: TGTGCCAGCAGCCTTCGACAGGGGGGCACCGGGGAGCTGTTTTTT. It specifies CASSLRQGGTGELFF.

This clonotype turned up a few times. The chain is built from TRBV20-1 and TRBJ2-2, with D perhaps given as TRBD1 or TRBD2 (6 bases each). This CDR3 has 14 amino acids. Trimming cost V 0 bases and J 6 bases, with 11 bases left between them. Germline CDR1 DFQATT, CDR2 SNEGSKA (reference sequence). The CDR3: CSARDIRGAGELFF. Written as DNA, the CDR3 is TGCAGTGCTAGAGATATAAGGGGGGCCGGGGAGCTGTTTTTT.

In this sample, this clonotype turned up many times. The rearrangement joins TRBV20-1 to TRBJ2-1; D is unclear. CDR3 length: 15 residues. V was trimmed by 0 bases and J by 6 bases, leaving 15 bases between them. Per germline, CDR1 DFQATT and CDR2 SNEGSKA (reference sequence). The CDR3 here is CSARDRVVPINEQFF. CDR3 in DNA: TGCAGTGCTAGAGATAGGGTAGTACCGATCAATGAGCAGTTCTTC.

This clonotype has a count of ten or more. The V and J genes are TRBV10-3 and TRBJ2-1; D remains ambiguous. Looked up from germline, CDR1 is ENHRY and CDR2 is SYGVKD. The CDR3 spans 12 residues. V was trimmed by 3 bases and J by 7 bases, leaving 7 bases between them. The CDR3 coding sequence is TGTGCCATCAGTGATGCGGTAAATGAGCAGTTCTTC. Translating it yields CAISDAVNEQFF.

Many counts were recorded for this clonotype. This chain links TRBV12-3 or TRBV12-4 with TRBJ1-3, with 9 bases fitting TRBD1. V was clipped by 5 bases and J by 3 bases; unmatched bases: 5. This CDR3 comprises 15 residues. CDR3 DNA sequence: TGTGCCAGCAGTGAACAGGGGGCTGTTGGAAACACCATATATTTT. Its protein is CASSEQGAVGNTIYF.

This clonotype has at least ten counts. This rearrangement joins TRBV20-1 to TRBJ2-7; TRBD1 matches at 8 bases. The germline V gene encodes CDR1 DFQATT and CDR2 SNEGSKA (reference sequence). V shed 3 bases, J shed 2 bases, and the junction held 6 bases outside the gene matches. This CDR3 is 14 amino acids long. The CDR3 DNA follows: TGCAGTGCTAGTCCTTTGACAGGGGCCTACGAGCAGTACTTC. Translated, it gives CSASPLTGAYEQYF.

This clonotype was counted many times. The V gene is TRBV10-3, the J gene TRBJ1-1; TRBD1 is a possible D gene (6 bases). The germline V and J ends were trimmed by 6 bases and 4 bases, with 15 bases remaining between them. Germline lookup yields CDR1 ENHRY and CDR2 SYGVKD. The CDR3 contains 14 residues. The CDR3 loop is CAISEGGRGTEAFF. In DNA, the CDR3 is TGTGCCATCAGCGAGGGGGGGCGCGGCACTGAAGCTTTCTTT.

As concerns this clonotype: A much bigger clone sits one base away, suggesting this may be a read error. The CDR3 does not end in the conserved phenylalanine or tryptophan, so this is likely a read error. The chain links TRBV20-1 to TRBJ2-1, with TRBD2 matching over 15 bases. J lost 6 bases, V lost 3 bases, and 12 bases had no gene match. The CDR3 loop spans 18 amino acids. Per germline, CDR1 DFQATT and CDR2 SNEGSKA (reference sequence). The CDR3, as DNA: TGCAGTGCTAGTGTCTGGACTAGCGGGAGGGCCGGTTTCAATGAGCAGTTCCTC. Translated, it gives CSASVWTSGRAGFNEQFL.

V usage is TRBV20-1 and J usage is TRBJ1-4; no definite D call. Germline V lookup: CDR1 DFQATT, CDR2 SNEGSKA (reference sequence). There are 14 residues in the CDR3. The V and J ends lost 6 bases and 0 bases respectively, with 11 bases between them. CDR3 amino acids: CSADGSATNEKLFF. CDR3 DNA: TGCAGTGCGGACGGCAGTGCAACTAATGAAAAACTGTTTTTT.

The chain combines TRBV15 with TRBJ1-2; no clear D. The germline V gene has CDR1 LNHNV and CDR2 YYDKDF (reference sequence). V lost 0 bases to trimming and J lost 8 bases, with 16 bases between them. This CDR3 is 15 amino acids long. The CDR3, as DNA: TGTGCCACCAGCAGAGATCCGTCCTCCGCAAGGGGCTACACCTTC. Amino acid sequence: CATSRDPSSARGYTF. Complete variable domain (other parts from reference TRBV15 and TRBJ1-2): DAMVIQNPRYQVTQFGKPVTLSCSQTLNHNVMYWYQQKSSQAPKLLFHYYDKDFNNEADTPDNFQSRRPNTSFCFLDIRSPGLGDTAMYLCATSRDPSSARGYTFGSGTRLTVV.

For this clonotype: A clone one base away is much larger, so this may be a read error. The rearrangement uses TRBV7-3 and TRBJ2-1, with TRBD2 as a possible D gene (6 bases). Trimming cost V 1 base and J 10 bases, with 20 bases left between them. From germline, CDR1 is SGHTA and CDR2 FQGTGA. The CDR3 sequence is 16 residues long. CDR3 DNA sequence: TGTGCCAGCAGCTTAATGGCGACTAGAGTCCTTCAGGAGCAGTTCTTC. It translates to CASSLMATRVLQEQFF.

This clonotype was counted many times. The junction differs from germline at one of its ends, possibly a read error. The gene calls are TRBV24-1 and TRBJ1-5; possibly TRBD1 for D (6 bases). CDR3 length: 14 residues. The germline V gene has CDR1 KGHDR and CDR2 SFDVKD. The CDR3 DNA reads TGTGCCACCAGTGAAGGGACACGTAATCAGCCCCAGAATTTT. This gives the protein CATSEGTRNQPQNF.

The table lists this clonotype with many counts. Germline and junction disagree at one end, which may indicate a read error. This chain joins TRBV5-1 and TRBJ1-6; D is uncertain. CDR3 size: 14 residues. Germline-derived CDR1 and CDR2 are SGHRS and YFSETQ. CDR3 in amino acids: CASSLGGLDSPLNF. The CDR3 nucleotides read TGCGCCAGCAGCTTGGGAGGGTTAGATTCACCCCTCAACTTT.

This clonotype has a count of ten or more. The chain recombines TRBV20-1 with TRBJ2-3, with TRBD2 matching 12 bases. CDR1 DFQATT and CDR2 SNEGSKA come from the germline V gene (reference sequence). The CDR3 runs to 19 residues. V gave up 0 bases and J gave up 5 bases; unmatched junction bases: 15. This chain's CDR3 is CSAREASGRAMGSGDTQYF. The CDR3 nucleotides read TGCAGTGCTAGAGAGGCTAGCGGGAGGGCCATGGGAAGTGGAGATACGCAGTATTTT.

This clonotype was detected ten times or more. The chain employs TRBV7-2 and TRBJ2-4; no firm D call. Trimming removed 1 base at V and 5 bases at J, with 9 bases between. CDR3 size: 14 residues. CDR1 is SGHTA and CDR2 is FQGNSA in the germline V gene. CDR3 sequence reads: CASSLGLPENIQYF. CDR3 sequence (DNA): TGTGCCAGCAGCTTAGGGCTACCCGAAAACATTCAGTACTTC.

There are many counts of this clonotype. The chain recombines TRBV20-1 with TRBJ1-1, with D possibly TRBD1 on 5 matching bases. Germline V lookup: CDR1 DFQATT, CDR2 SNEGSKA (reference sequence). V gave up 1 base and J gave up 4 bases, with 7 bases separating them. CDR3 length equals 12 residues. CDR3 in DNA: TGCAGTGCTAGAGGGGGGACCACTGAAGCTTTCTTT. Translated: CSARGGTTEAFF.

This clonotype was seen at least ten times. The chain combines TRBV3-1 with TRBJ2-1; 7 bases are a match to TRBD2. The V and J ends lost 1 base and 7 bases, in that order; junction bases with no gene match: 10. Germline lookup yields CDR1 LGHDT and CDR2 YNNKEL (reference sequence). This CDR3 contains 16 residues. DNA for the CDR3: TGTGCCAGCAGCCAAGGCGTGGCGGGAGAGGGAAATGAGCAGTTCTTC. It yields the protein CASSQGVAGEGNEQFF.

This clonotype occurred many times. The chain employs TRBV24-1 and TRBJ1-1, with D unresolved. V lost 3 bases and J 3 bases, leaving 7 bases between the germline ends. CDR3 length equals 13 residues. In germline, CDR1 is KGHDR, CDR2 SFDVKD. CDR3 residues: CATSDGEYTEAFF. CDR3 coding DNA: TGTGCCACCAGTGATGGGGAGTACACTGAAGCTTTCTTT.

This clonotype has a count of ten or more. V and J are TRBV5-4 and TRBJ2-1; TRBD1 matches 9 bases. Germline CDR1 is SGHNT and CDR2 is YYREEE (reference sequence). The CDR3 is made up of 12 amino acids. The V gene end was trimmed by 5 bases and the J gene end by 10 bases; junction bases not matched to a gene: 4. The CDR3 bases are TGTGCCAGCAGTACGGACAGGGGAGAGCAGTTCTTC. As protein: CASSTDRGEQFF.

This clonotype has a count of ten or more. The J gene is TRBJ2-2, the V gene TRBV12-3 or TRBV12-4; 7 positions agree with TRBD2. The CDR3 spans 16 residues. The junction had 13 bases not matched to a gene; V was cut back by 7 bases and J by 5 bases. This CDR3 reads CASTHSGGPRTGELFF. In DNA, the CDR3 is TGTGCCAGCACCCACTCGGGAGGCCCCAGAACCGGGGAGCTGTTTTTT.

This clonotype was recorded many times. The chain is built from TRBV4-3 and TRBJ2-1; no definite D call. The germline CDR1 and CDR2 sequences are LGHNA and YSLEER. This CDR3 contains 13 residues. V was shortened by 0 bases and J by 8 bases, with 8 bases between the two germline ends. CDR3 DNA sequence: TGCGCCAGCAGCCAAGACCCAGGCGATGAGCAGTTCTTC. It codes for CASSQDPGDEQFF.

The chain uses TRBV4-2 and TRBJ2-7; tentative D call: TRBD1 (5 bases). This CDR3 region has 13 residues. Germline assignment: CDR1 LGHNA and CDR2 YNFKEQ. Trimming took off 4 bases at V and 3 bases at J, with 10 bases between the two ends. This CDR3 is CASSLSRDYEQYF. The CDR3 region has the DNA TGTGCCAGCAGCCTTTCCAGGGACTACGAGCAGTACTTC.

This clonotype was recorded many times. The V gene is TRBV5-1, the J gene TRBJ2-1; TRBD2 matches 10 bases. Germline V lookup: CDR1 SGHRS, CDR2 YFSETQ. V was pared by 6 bases and J by 2 bases, with 8 bases of the junction left unmatched. This CDR3 spans 16 amino acids. The CDR3: CASKASGSRAYNEQFF. The CDR3 DNA reads TGCGCCAGCAAAGCTAGCGGGAGTCGCGCCTACAATGAGCAGTTCTTC.

This clonotype was seen many times. The chain employs TRBV30 and TRBJ1-2; D remains unclear. Trimming removed 0 bases from V and 4 bases from J, with 6 bases in between. Germline CDR1 GTSNPN, CDR2 SVGIG (reference sequence). The CDR3 loop spans 12 amino acids. The CDR3 region is CAWSVQGYGYTF. CDR3 nucleotides: TGTGCCTGGAGTGTACAAGGCTATGGCTACACCTTC.

This clonotype was counted ten times or more. This chain uses TRBV27 with TRBJ2-7, with no clear D. V was trimmed by 0 bases and J by 4 bases, leaving 13 bases between them. Per the germline V gene, CDR1 is MNHEY and CDR2 is SMNVEV (reference sequence). The CDR3 covers 15 residues. The CDR3 protein is CASSLSGVVSYEQYF. CDR3 bases: TGTGCCAGCAGTTTATCGGGTGTTGTATCTTACGAGCAGTACTTC.